The rows below give T cell receptor beta chains drawn from one sample of a study of cytomegalovirus exposure and HLA in healthy donors. The protocol was immunoSEQ multiplex PCR, while the TCRdb copy is restricted to in-frame clones and leaves out a portion. The sample lists 180,000 or so clones, 77% occurring once. The source material was PBMCs. The receptors derive from a man between 18 and 29 years old in good health and CMV-seronegative. The CDR3 runs from the conserved cysteine through the conserved F or W. A D gene is named only where the DNA matches it firmly. The size field is filled for only some rows; it gives once, few, many or a size class.

once	-	TRBJ2-7	11	TRBV15	CATSTGYEQYF	TGTGCCACCAGCACGGGGTACGAGCAGTACTTC
-	-	TRBJ1-4	15	TRBV5-8	CASSPGTRLGEKLFF	TGTGCCAGCAGCCCCGGGACACGGCTTGGTGAAAAACTGTTTTTT
-	TRBD2	TRBJ2-1	17	TRBV15	CATSRGQSSGIYNEQFF	TGTGCCACCAGCAGAGGTCAATCTAGCGGGATCTACAATGAGCAGTTCTTC
-	-	TRBJ1-2	15	TRBV6-5	CASSYEVTGNYGYTF	TGTGCCAGCAGTTACGAGGTGACGGGGAACTATGGCTACACCTTC
-	-	TRBJ2-3	14	TRBV5-1	CASSPSGSTDTQYF	TGCGCCAGCAGCCCAAGCGGGAGCACAGATACGCAGTATTTT
-	-	TRBJ2-7	15	TRBV12-5	CASGLVRIGNNEQYF	TGTGCTAGTGGTTTGGTCCGGATCGGGAATAACGAGCAGTACTTC
-	-	TRBJ2-6	16	TRBV7-2	CASSPRLNSGANVLTF	TGTGCCAGCAGCCCCAGACTGAACTCTGGGGCCAACGTCCTGACTTTC
-	-	TRBJ2-7	12	TRBV10-3	CAISRTIREQYF	TGTGCCATTTCCCGGACTATCCGCGAGCAGTACTTC
-	-	TRBJ1-4	15	TRBV5-1	CASSTGTAGGEKLFF	TGCGCCAGCAGCACGGGCACCGCGGGAGGGGAAAAACTGTTTTTT
-	TRBD1	TRBJ2-7	15	TRBV30	CAWSRGTGFSYEQYF	TGTGCCTGGAGTAGGGGGACAGGGTTCTCCTACGAGCAGTACTTC
-	-	TRBJ2-2	16	TRBV5-1	CASSSTGSRPAGELFF	TGCGCCAGCAGCTCCACAGGGTCGAGGCCCGCCGGGGAGCTGTTTTTT
-	TRBD1	TRBJ2-1	14	TRBV2	CASSEEGQGSPRFF	TGTGCCAGCAGTGAAGAGGGACAGGGGAGTCCGCGGTTCTTC
-	-	TRBJ1-3	14	TRBV29-1	CSVDSGHDGNTIYF	TGCAGCGTTGATTCGGGACACGACGGGAACACCATATATTTT
-	TRBD2	TRBJ2-7	16	TRBV5-1	CASSLGPSGPSYEQYF	TGCGCCAGCAGCTTGGGTCCTAGCGGGCCCTCCTACGAGCAGTACTTC
once	-	TRBJ2-5	12	TRBV7-2	CASSFVGETQYF	TGTGCCAGCAGCTTCGTGGGCGAGACCCAGTACTTC
-	TRBD1	TRBJ2-3	15	TRBV30	CAWTVGQSSTDTQYF	TGTGCCTGGACTGTGGGACAGAGTAGCACAGATACGCAGTATTTT
few	-	TRBJ2-2	14	TRBV2	CASSEVGGPGELFF	TGTGCCAGCAGTGAAGTCGGGGGGCCCGGGGAGCTGTTTTTT
-	-	TRBJ2-1	15	TRBV11-3	CASSPRMNSYNEQFF	TGTGCCAGCAGCCCGCGGATGAATTCGTACAATGAGCAGTTCTTC
-	-	TRBJ2-1	12	TRBV7-9	CSSSLSGDEQFF	TGTTCCAGCAGCTTATCCGGGGATGAGCAGTTCTTC
-	-	TRBJ2-7	14	TRBV9	CASSVSTSLSEQYF	TGTGCCAGCAGCGTTAGTACTAGCCTATCCGAGCAGTACTTC
-	-	TRBJ1-2	13	TRBV5-5	CASSPDFIYGYTF	TGTGCCAGCAGCCCCGACTTCATCTATGGCTACACCTTC
-	TRBD1	TRBJ2-7	15	TRBV4-1	CASSLWDSPTYEQYF	TGCGCCAGCAGCCTTTGGGACAGCCCAACCTACGAGCAGTACTTC
-	TRBD2	TRBJ2-3	19	TRBV5-8	CASSYTLLLAGMGTDTQYF	TGTGCCAGCAGCTACACCCTTCTCTTAGCGGGAATGGGTACAGATACGCAGTATTTT
few	-	TRBJ2-5	11	TRBV18	CASSLQETQYF	TGTGCCAGCTCACTACAAGAGACCCAGTACTTC
-	TRBD2	TRBJ2-7	14	TRBV15	CATSKLAGPYEQYF	TGTGCCACCAGCAAACTAGCGGGACCCTACGAGCAGTACTTC
-	-	TRBJ2-1	15	TRBV6-5	CASSYARGWGDEQFF	TGTGCCAGCAGTTACGCGCGGGGCTGGGGGGATGAGCAGTTCTTC
few	-	TRBJ2-1	15	TRBV9	CASSGGLSSYNEQFF	TGTGCCAGCAGCGGCGGACTTAGCTCCTACAATGAGCAGTTCTTC
-	TRBD1	TRBJ2-7	12	TRBV13	CASDRGSYEQYF	TGTGCCAGCGACAGGGGTTCCTACGAGCAGTACTTC